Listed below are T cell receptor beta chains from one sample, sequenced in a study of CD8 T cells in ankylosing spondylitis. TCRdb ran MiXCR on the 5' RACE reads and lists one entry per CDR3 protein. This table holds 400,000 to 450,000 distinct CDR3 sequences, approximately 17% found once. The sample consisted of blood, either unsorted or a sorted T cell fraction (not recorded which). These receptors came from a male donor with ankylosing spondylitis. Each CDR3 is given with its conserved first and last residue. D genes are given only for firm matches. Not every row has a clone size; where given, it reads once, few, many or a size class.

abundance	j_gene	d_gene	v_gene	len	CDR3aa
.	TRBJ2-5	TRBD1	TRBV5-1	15	CASSLTGGREETQYF
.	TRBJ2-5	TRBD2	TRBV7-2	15	CASSLESGSFETQYF
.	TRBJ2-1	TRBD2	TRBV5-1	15	CASSSAGGTYNEQFF
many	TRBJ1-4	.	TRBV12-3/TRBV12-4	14	CASGNRDNNEKLFF
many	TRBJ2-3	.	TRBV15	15	CATSRDQDRTDTQYF
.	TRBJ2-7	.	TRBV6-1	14	CASKSAGSSYEQYF
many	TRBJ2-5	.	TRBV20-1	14	CSARDFQTEKTQYF
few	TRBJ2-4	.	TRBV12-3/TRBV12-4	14	CASSFAMSRNIQYF
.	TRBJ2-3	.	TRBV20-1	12	CSESLITDTQYF
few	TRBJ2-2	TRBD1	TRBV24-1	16	CATSDQGQGTTGELFF
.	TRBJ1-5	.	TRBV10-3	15	CAISESLSSNQPQHF
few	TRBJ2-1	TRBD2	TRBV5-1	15	CASSVIAGDHNEQFF
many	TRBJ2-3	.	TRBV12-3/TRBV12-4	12	CASSAGANTQYF
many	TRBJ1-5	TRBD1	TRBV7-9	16	CASSAFGQGSNQPQHF
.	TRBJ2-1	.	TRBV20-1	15	CSARGPGRGLNEQFF
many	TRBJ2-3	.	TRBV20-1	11	CSALRGETQYF
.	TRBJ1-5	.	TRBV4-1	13	CASSQAGFQPQHF
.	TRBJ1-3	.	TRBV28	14	CASRASLGGNTIYF
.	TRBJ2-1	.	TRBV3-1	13	CASSPLYRPQQFF
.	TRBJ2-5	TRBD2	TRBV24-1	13	CATPSGGEETQYF
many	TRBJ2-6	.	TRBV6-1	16	CASAFITAFRANVLTF
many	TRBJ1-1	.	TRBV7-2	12	CASSFFSDTPLF
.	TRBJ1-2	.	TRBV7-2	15	CASSLRLGSNYGYTF
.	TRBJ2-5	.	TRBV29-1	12	CSVGGTTGTQYF
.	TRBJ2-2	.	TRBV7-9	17	CASSFPRGHKNTGELFF
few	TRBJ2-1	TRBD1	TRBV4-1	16	CASSQVRDSPYNEQFF
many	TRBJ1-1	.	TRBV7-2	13	CASSSTWDTEAFF
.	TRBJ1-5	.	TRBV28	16	CASSRGTRRGNQPQHF
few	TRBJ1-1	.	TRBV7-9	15	CASSHPLGVATEAFF
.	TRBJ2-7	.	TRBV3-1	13	CASSHGQNYEQYF
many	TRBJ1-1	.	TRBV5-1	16	CASSLTFGSMNTEAFF
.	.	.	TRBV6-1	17	CASSSPSSGGARDTQHF
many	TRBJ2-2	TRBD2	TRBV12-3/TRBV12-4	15	CASSLVGRVGGELFF
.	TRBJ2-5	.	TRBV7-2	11	CASSLARRKHF
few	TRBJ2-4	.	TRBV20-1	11	CSGAEKNIQYF
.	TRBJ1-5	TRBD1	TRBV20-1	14	CSASRQGGNQPQHF
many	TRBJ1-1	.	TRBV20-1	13	CSARAGMNTEAFF
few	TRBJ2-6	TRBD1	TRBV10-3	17	CAIRGDSSGSGANVLTF
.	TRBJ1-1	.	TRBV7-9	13	CASSLSSGTEAFF
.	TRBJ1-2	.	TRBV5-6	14	CASSYPAPPGGYTF
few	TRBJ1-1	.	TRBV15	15	CATSRETALNTEAFF
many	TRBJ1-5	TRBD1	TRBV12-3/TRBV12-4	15	CASRGQGGNNQPQHF
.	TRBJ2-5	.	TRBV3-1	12	CASSRAQKTQYF
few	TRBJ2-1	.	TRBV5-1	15	CASSLSPSTNSEQFF
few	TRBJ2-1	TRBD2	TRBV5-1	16	CASSFGHTGGGNEQFF
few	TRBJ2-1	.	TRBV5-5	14	CASSLARAENEQFF
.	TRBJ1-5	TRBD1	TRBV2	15	CASGFRTGGNQPQHF